The T cell receptor (beta chain) described here comes from a study of blood T cell repertoires in COVID-19. For the study at large: Sample material is recorded as cDNA or gDNA derived from T cells, B-cell-depleted T cells, or PBMCs.

Trimming stripped 0 bases from V and 2 bases from J, with 2 bases between. CDR1 SNHLY and CDR2 FYNNEI come from the germline V gene. CDR3 length equals 12 residues. Generated by immunoSEQ multiplex PCR, the TCRdb table keeps only in-frame clones and is missing some. This sample has around 150,000 clones, with 70% to 85% found just once. This clonotype was obtained from a man aged 55 to 70 who had recovered from COVID-19. The rearrangement links TRBV2 to TRBJ2-7; D is ambiguous. The sequenced material came from peripheral blood. The DNA of the CDR3 is TGTGCCAGCAGTGAAGCTACCTACGAGCAGTACTTC. Translated: CASSEATYEQYF.